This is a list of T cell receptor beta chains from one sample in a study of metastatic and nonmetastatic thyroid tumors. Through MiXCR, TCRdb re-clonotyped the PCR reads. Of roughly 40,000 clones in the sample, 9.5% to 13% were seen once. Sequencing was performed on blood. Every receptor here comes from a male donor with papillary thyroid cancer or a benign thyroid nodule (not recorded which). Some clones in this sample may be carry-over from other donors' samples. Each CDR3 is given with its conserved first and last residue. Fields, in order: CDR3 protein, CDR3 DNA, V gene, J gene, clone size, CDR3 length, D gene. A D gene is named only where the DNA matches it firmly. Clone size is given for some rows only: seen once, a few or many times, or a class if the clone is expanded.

CDR3aa: CASSFRGREKADTQYF
CDR3nt: TGTGCCAGCAGTTTTAGGGGGCGGGAGAAGGCAGATACGCAGTATTTT
v_gene: TRBV7-2
j_gene: TRBJ2-3
abundance: many
len: 16
d_gene: .

CDR3aa: CSARQRQDYGYTF
CDR3nt: TGCAGTGCTAGACAAAGACAGGACTATGGCTACACCTTC
v_gene: TRBV20-1
j_gene: TRBJ1-2
abundance: many
len: 13
d_gene: .

CDR3aa: CSARGGPTDTQYF
CDR3nt: TGCAGTGCTAGGGGAGGGCCGACAGATACGCAGTATTTT
v_gene: TRBV20-1
j_gene: TRBJ2-3
abundance: many
len: 13
d_gene: TRBD2

CDR3aa: CASSSRTSGTDTQYF
CDR3nt: TGTGCCAGTAGCAGCCGGACTAGCGGCACAGATACGCAGTATTTT
v_gene: TRBV19
j_gene: TRBJ2-3
abundance: .
len: 15
d_gene: TRBD2

CDR3aa: CASSKGNNYGYTF
CDR3nt: TGTGCCAGCAGTAAAGGGAACAACTATGGCTACACCTTC
v_gene: TRBV28
j_gene: TRBJ1-2
abundance: medium-sized
len: 13
d_gene: .

CDR3aa: CSVLTSGRYNEQFF
CDR3nt: TGCAGTGTCCTAACTAGCGGGAGGTACAATGAGCAGTTCTTC
v_gene: TRBV20-1
j_gene: TRBJ2-1
abundance: many
len: 14
d_gene: TRBD2

CDR3aa: CASSLGSQPQHF
CDR3nt: TGTGCCAGCAGCTTAGGATCTCAGCCCCAGCATTTT
v_gene: TRBV7-8
j_gene: TRBJ1-5
abundance: few
len: 12
d_gene: .

CDR3aa: CASSLGPSGTDTQYF
CDR3nt: TGTGCCAGCAGTTTAGGGCCTAGCGGGACAGATACGCAGTATTTT
v_gene: TRBV12-3/TRBV12-4
j_gene: TRBJ2-3
abundance: .
len: 15
d_gene: TRBD2

CDR3aa: CASSLSDYSNQPQHF
CDR3nt: TGTGCCAGTAGCTTATCAGATTACAGCAATCAGCCCCAGCATTTT
v_gene: TRBV7-2
j_gene: TRBJ1-5
abundance: .
len: 15
d_gene: .

CDR3aa: CASSLLGDNEQFF
CDR3nt: TGTGCCAGCAGTTTATTAGGCGACAATGAGCAGTTCTTC
v_gene: TRBV28
j_gene: TRBJ2-1
abundance: medium-sized
len: 13
d_gene: .

CDR3aa: CASRKQGFNEQFF
CDR3nt: TGTGCCAGCAGGAAACAGGGTTTTAATGAGCAGTTCTTC
v_gene: TRBV28
j_gene: TRBJ2-1
abundance: many
len: 13
d_gene: .

CDR3aa: CASSSRLDTQYF
CDR3nt: TGTGCCAGCAGCTCTAGACTAGATACGCAGTATTTT
v_gene: TRBV7-2
j_gene: TRBJ2-3
abundance: many
len: 12
d_gene: .

CDR3aa: CATSRGLAGGGRTQYF
CDR3nt: TGTGCCACCAGCAGAGGTCTAGCAGGGGGCGGGCGGACCCAGTACTTC
v_gene: TRBV15
j_gene: TRBJ2-5
abundance: many
len: 16
d_gene: TRBD1

CDR3aa: CASSHLRGGANYGYTF
CDR3nt: TGTGCCAGCAGCCACCTCAGGGGTGGAGCTAACTATGGCTACACCTTC
v_gene: TRBV3-1
j_gene: TRBJ1-2
abundance: .
len: 16
d_gene: .

CDR3aa: CASSPGRYTEAFF
CDR3nt: TGTGCCAGCAGCCCTGGGAGGTACACTGAAGCTTTCTTT
v_gene: TRBV3-1
j_gene: TRBJ1-1
abundance: .
len: 13
d_gene: .

CDR3aa: CASIHLGLADRSGANVLTF
CDR3nt: TGCGCCAGCATCCACCTGGGACTAGCGGACCGCTCTGGGGCCAACGTCCTGACTTTC
v_gene: TRBV4-1
j_gene: TRBJ2-6
abundance: .
len: 19
d_gene: TRBD2

CDR3aa: CSARMGQSSYNSPLHF
CDR3nt: TGCAGTGCTAGAATGGGACAGAGCTCCTATAATTCACCCCTCCACTTT
v_gene: TRBV20-1
j_gene: TRBJ1-6
abundance: many
len: 16
d_gene: TRBD1

CDR3aa: CASSPGILDSPLHF
CDR3nt: TGTGCCAGCAGTCCCGGAATCCTCGATTCACCCCTCCACTTT
v_gene: TRBV28
j_gene: TRBJ1-6
abundance: medium-sized
len: 14
d_gene: .

CDR3aa: CATSREPGPSYEQYF
CDR3nt: TGTGCCACCAGCAGAGAGCCAGGGCCATCCTACGAGCAGTACTTC
v_gene: TRBV15
j_gene: TRBJ2-7
abundance: many
len: 15
d_gene: .

CDR3aa: CASSQERKGTDTQYF
CDR3nt: TGTGCCAGCAGCCAAGAAAGGAAGGGTACAGATACGCAGTATTTT
v_gene: TRBV11-2
j_gene: TRBJ2-3
abundance: .
len: 15
d_gene: .

CDR3aa: CAISDGPPGNEQFF
CDR3nt: TGTGCCATCAGTGATGGACCCCCGGGCAATGAGCAGTTCTTC
v_gene: TRBV10-3
j_gene: TRBJ2-1
abundance: many
len: 14
d_gene: .

CDR3aa: CASSDQGTGHQFF
CDR3nt: TGTGCCAGCAGTGACCAAGGGACAGGTCATCAGTTCTTC
v_gene: TRBV6-4
j_gene: TRBJ2-1
abundance: many
len: 13
d_gene: TRBD1

CDR3aa: CASSTGTAYNQPQHF
CDR3nt: TGTGCCAGCAGTACCGGGACAGCCTACAATCAGCCCCAGCATTTT
v_gene: TRBV28
j_gene: TRBJ1-5
abundance: many
len: 15
d_gene: TRBD1

CDR3aa: CASSHPGKGYEQYF
CDR3nt: TGCGCCAGCAGCCACCCGGGCAAGGGCTACGAGCAGTACTTC
v_gene: TRBV4-1
j_gene: TRBJ2-7
abundance: .
len: 14
d_gene: .

CDR3aa: CATKGGSYNEQFF
CDR3nt: TGTGCCACCAAGGGAGGCTCCTACAATGAGCAGTTCTTC
v_gene: TRBV12-3/TRBV12-4
j_gene: TRBJ2-1
abundance: many
len: 13
d_gene: .

CDR3aa: CASSQETGRESPLHF
CDR3nt: TGTGCCAGCAGCCAAGAGACAGGGAGAGAGTCACCCCTCCACTTT
v_gene: TRBV2
j_gene: TRBJ1-6
abundance: many
len: 15
d_gene: TRBD1

CDR3aa: CASSYSGRGDEQYF
CDR3nt: TGTGCCAGCAGTTACTCGGGCAGGGGGGACGAGCAGTACTTC
v_gene: TRBV6-5
j_gene: TRBJ2-7
abundance: medium-sized
len: 14
d_gene: .

CDR3aa: CASSRAGVGYEQYF
CDR3nt: TGTGCCAGCAGCCGGGCGGGAGTGGGCTACGAGCAGTACTTC
v_gene: TRBV4-2
j_gene: TRBJ2-7
abundance: .
len: 14
d_gene: TRBD2

CDR3aa: CASSLTGSTSPLHF
CDR3nt: TGTGCCAGCAGCTTGACAGGGTCGACCTCACCCCTCCACTTT
v_gene: TRBV5-4
j_gene: TRBJ1-6
abundance: .
len: 14
d_gene: .

CDR3aa: CASSQEQGPNSPLHF
CDR3nt: TGTGCCAGCAGCCAAGAACAGGGTCCCAATTCACCCCTCCACTTT
v_gene: TRBV4-2
j_gene: TRBJ1-6
abundance: .
len: 15
d_gene: .

CDR3aa: CASSRGATQYF
CDR3nt: TGTGCCAGCAGTCGCGGGGCTACGCAGTATTTT
v_gene: TRBV28
j_gene: TRBJ2-3
abundance: many
len: 11
d_gene: .

CDR3aa: CAWIGGRLSGYGYTF
CDR3nt: TGTGCCTGGATTGGTGGACGCCTGTCGGGCTATGGCTACACCTTC
v_gene: TRBV30
j_gene: TRBJ1-2
abundance: many
len: 15
d_gene: .

CDR3aa: CASSEFWGSPLHF
CDR3nt: TGTGCCAGCAGTGAATTCTGGGGTTCACCCCTCCACTTT
v_gene: TRBV6-1
j_gene: TRBJ1-6
abundance: medium-sized
len: 13
d_gene: .

CDR3aa: CAARRRPTEAFF
CDR3nt: TGTGCCGCCCGCCGGCGGCCCACTGAAGCTTTCTTT
v_gene: TRBV7-9
j_gene: TRBJ1-1
abundance: many
len: 12
d_gene: .

CDR3aa: CASSELGSGNTIYF
CDR3nt: TGCGCCAGCAGTGAGTTGGGCTCTGGAAACACCATATATTTT
v_gene: TRBV10-2
j_gene: TRBJ1-3
abundance: many
len: 14
d_gene: .

CDR3aa: CASSVNQVSYNEQFF
CDR3nt: TGTGCCAGCAGCGTAAACCAGGTTTCCTACAATGAGCAGTTCTTC
v_gene: TRBV9
j_gene: TRBJ2-1
abundance: many
len: 15
d_gene: .

CDR3aa: CASSDTRQVSYEQYF
CDR3nt: TGTGCCAGCAGTGACACCAGACAGGTATCCTACGAGCAGTACTTC
v_gene: TRBV12-3/TRBV12-4
j_gene: TRBJ2-7
abundance: many
len: 15
d_gene: .

CDR3aa: CASSSKGELFF
CDR3nt: TGTGCCAGCAGTTCTAAGGGGGAGCTGTTTTTT
v_gene: TRBV12-3/TRBV12-4
j_gene: TRBJ2-2
abundance: many
len: 11
d_gene: .